The source of this T cell receptor beta chain is a study of T cells in women clearing cervical HPV infection. Overall study: For cases, blood was sampled a median about 150 days after lesion detection, interquartile range roughly 90 to 230 days.

On this clone: What it recognizes is unknown. Read data end 3 residues before the CDR3 end; the end is taken from the germline J gene.

MY09/MY11 PCR detected cervical HPV DNA; dot-blot assigned genotypes. Broader study findings: Richness differences could reflect unmeasured T-cell content per sample.

The CDR3 is 14 residues long. CDR1 LNHDA and CDR2 SQIVND come from the germline V gene (reference sequence). V trimming: 6 bases; J trimming: 7 bases; junction bases outside the gene matches: 7. TCR beta CDR3 amplified by multiplex PCR from approximately 1,100 ng genomic DNA. Method: immunoSEQ multiplex PCR; TCRdb's copy keeps in-frame clones and lacks some. The sample data list approximately 35,000 clones. V and J are TRBV19 and TRBJ2-2; 8 positions agree with TRBD2. Sequenced input: blood buffy coat. The TCR comes from a woman aged 18 to 75 with a cervical HPV16 infection that either progressed to CIN3+ or cleared (not recorded which). The CDR3 region is CASRSAGEVGELFF. CDR3 bases read: TGTGCCAGTAGATCAGCGGGAGAGGTCGGGGAG.